This TCR beta chain was retrieved from a study of T-cell reconstitution after alpha-beta-depleted transplantation in children. The length of the CDR3 is 14 residues. J was trimmed by 2 bases and V by 2 bases; bases with no gene match: 2. Germline V lookup: CDR1 KGHSH, CDR2 LQKENI. As it was prepared, the TCRbeta library received unique molecular identifiers. TCRdb passed the PCR reads through MiXCR, listing each CDR3 protein once. This repertoire shows about 690,000 distinct CDR3 sequences, roughly 15% found once; its top ten account for approximately 1%. This clonotype appeared once. The sequencing used PBMCs from the stem cell graft donor, collected from the stem cell graft. This sequence joins TRBV18 and TRBJ2-7; 8 positions agree with TRBD2. The TCR comes from a human donor who donated a stem cell graft to a child with acute myeloid leukemia. CDR3: CASSPASGPYEQYF. In nucleotides, the CDR3 is TGTGCCAGCTCACCAGCTAGCGGGCCCTACGAGCAGTACTTC.